This T cell receptor beta chain appears in the sequencing data of a study of blood T cell repertoires in COVID-19. Study background: The United States, Italy and Spain provided the acute and convalescent COVID-19 samples.

The V gene's germline CDR1 is MNHEY and CDR2 SVGAGI. V was pared by 5 bases and J by 14 bases, with 10 bases of the junction left unmatched. This CDR3 region has 14 residues. Original processing methods: Estimation of nucleated cell counts relied on the amplification of reference gene primers. This table comes from immunoSEQ multiplex PCR, and its TCRdb copy is limited to in-frame clones, with some not included. The D gene and trimming were derived from the DNA, and the V and J assignments and clone size from that table. Of under 130,000 clones in the sample, almost 90% were seen once. This clone was counted once.

The sample was peripheral blood. The clonotype comes from a human donor in a cohort sampled during active COVID-19. V gene TRBV6-5 combines with J gene TRBJ1-6; 9 bases are shared with TRBD1. CDR3 loop: CASSMRQGESALHF. As DNA, the CDR3 is TGTGCCAGCAGTATGAGACAGGGGGAGTCGGCCCTCCACTTT.